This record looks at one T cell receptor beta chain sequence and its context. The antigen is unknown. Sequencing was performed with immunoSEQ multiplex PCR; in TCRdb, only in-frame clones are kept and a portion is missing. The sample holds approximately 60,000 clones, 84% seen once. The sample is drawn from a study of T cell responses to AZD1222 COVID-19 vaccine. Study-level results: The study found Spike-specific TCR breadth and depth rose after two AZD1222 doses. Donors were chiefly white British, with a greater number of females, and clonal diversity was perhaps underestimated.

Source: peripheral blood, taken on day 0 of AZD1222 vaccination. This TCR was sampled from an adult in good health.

The CDR3, as DNA: TGTGCCAGCAGTGAATTTCGTAGGGGTCAAGAGACCCAGTACTTC. It codes for CASSEFRRGQETQYF. The rearrangement uses TRBV6-1 and TRBJ2-5; possible D gene TRBD1, 5 bases. CDR3 length: 15 amino acids. Trimming removed 2 bases from V and 2 bases from J, with 12 bases in between. Germline V gene sequence: CDR1 MNHNS, CDR2 SASEGT.